The 29 T cell receptor beta chains in this list originate from one sample, sequenced in a study of tumor and adjacent non-tumor tissue in lung cancer (dated by TCRdb to 2017 to 2018). Libraries were constructed by multiplex PCR. The run used an Illumina HiSeq 2500. TCRbeta libraries were constructed through three rounds of nested PCR with primers (Table S4) according to protocols modified from ARM-PCR. TCRdb reworked the public reads: Q25 trimming with fastp, MiXCR clone assembly, productive beta chains retained. Identical CDR3 proteins give one entry, which carries the most common genes and DNA. In all, the sample holds some 80,000 distinct CDR3 sequences, and less than 85% of those were seen once. Around 40% of the sample is taken by the ten largest. Bulk unsorted tissue served as the source for RNA extraction, and RNA quality was assessed using a NanoDrop ND-1000 and an Agilent 2100. Distant non-tumor tissue taken more than 3 cm from the tumor edge was used as the normal lung sample.

The sequencing input was distant non-tumor lung tissue. These receptors came from a man between 65 and 85 years old with non-small cell lung cancer.

Concerning this clonotype itself: The junction differs from germline at one of its ends, possibly a read error. The chain has TRBV29-1 and TRBJ2-3; TRBD2 matches at 7 bases. The CDR3 runs to 13 residues. Germline V gene sequence: CDR1 SQVTM, CDR2 ANQGSEA. Here the CDR3 DNA reads TGCAGCGCGTTATTGACTAGCACAGATAAGCAGTATTTT. This translates into CSALLTSTDKQYF.

In regard to this clonotype: Germline is not matched at one junction end, which may reflect a read error. Here the CDR3 reads CARSYTAARTEAFF. In DNA, the CDR3 is TGTGCCAGGAGTTACACCGCCGCGAGGACTGAAGCTTTCTTT. V is TRBV6-5 and J is TRBJ1-1, with D hard to call. The CDR3 contains 14 residues. Germline lookup yields CDR1 MNHEY and CDR2 SVGAGI.

This clonotype has ten or more counts. V gene TRBV12-3 or TRBV12-4 combines with J gene TRBJ1-2, with TRBD1 as a possible D gene (6 bases). The CDR3 contains 15 residues. V shed 6 bases and J shed 0 bases, with 14 bases lying between them. Here the CDR3 reads CASRRAGDANYGYTF. The CDR3 DNA reads TGTGCCAGCAGACGAGCAGGGGACGCTAACTATGGCTACACCTTC.

This clonotype has just one count. This sequence may be a read error, since a much larger clone differs from it by one base. The V call is TRBV7-9, the J call TRBJ1-5, with TRBD1 as a possible D gene (6 bases). The germline V gene has CDR1 SEHNR and CDR2 FQNEAQ (reference sequence). CDR3 length: 15 amino acids. The CDR3: CASSLNGQYNQAQHF. The CDR3 DNA sequence: TGTGCCAGCAGCTTAAATGGACAGTACAATCAGGCCCAGCATTTT.

This chain links TRBV12-3 or TRBV12-4 with TRBJ1-1; unclear D gene. The CDR3 extends over 13 amino acids. This CDR3 is CDSSLIGKIEAFF. Written as DNA, the CDR3 is TGTGACAGTAGTTTAATAGGGAAGATTGAAGCTTTCTTT.

The gene calls are TRBV20-1 and TRBJ1-2; 7 nucleotides line up with TRBD1. Per the germline V gene, CDR1 is DFQATT and CDR2 is SNEGSKA (reference sequence). The length of the CDR3 is 12 residues. V trimming: 3 bases; J trimming: 5 bases; junction bases outside the gene matches: 3. The CDR3 sequence is CSASGTVYGYTF. The CDR3 coding sequence is TGCAGTGCTAGTGGGACAGTATATGGCTACACCTTC.

As regards this clonotype: Just one base apart from a much larger clone, this may be a read error. This chain joins TRBV2 and TRBJ2-7, with D perhaps TRBD1 (6 bases). The germline V gene has CDR1 SNHLY and CDR2 FYNNEI. V lost 10 bases to trimming and J lost 4 bases, with 20 bases between them. The CDR3 has 14 amino acids. The CDR3: CATTEDRSDYEQYF. The CDR3 bases are TGTGCCACGACCGAAGACAGGTCTGATTACGAGCAGTACTTC.

To note about this clonotype: Lacking the conserved final phenylalanine or tryptophan, this CDR3 likely reflects a read error. This sequence joins TRBV29-1 and TRBJ2-5, with a possible D match to TRBD2 (6 bases). Looked up from germline, CDR1 is SQVTM and CDR2 is ANQGSEA. The CDR3 covers 13 residues. Trimming removed 8 bases at V and 4 bases at J, with 17 bases between. The CDR3 nucleotides read TGCAGCCTTGTACAGCTGGGAGGAGAGACCCAGTACTTA. Translation: CSLVQLGGETQYL.

This chain links TRBV12-3 or TRBV12-4 with TRBJ1-2; the D gene is possibly TRBD1 (5 bases). V lost 6 bases and J lost 4, with 21 bases in between. The CDR3 totals 16 residues. The CDR3, as DNA: TGTGCCAGCAGCCCTAGAGGACATGGCCTGAGCTATGGCTACACCTTC. It yields the protein CASSPRGHGLSYGYTF.

Points on this clonotype: Germline is not matched at one junction end, which may reflect a read error. The chain carries TRBV6-6 and TRBJ2-5, with 7 bases matching TRBD2. This CDR3 is built from 16 residues. Germline-derived CDR1 and CDR2 are MNHNY and SVGAGI (reference sequence). This CDR3 reads CASSYSRGGGRKAQYF. The CDR3, as DNA: TGTGCCAGCAGTTACTCGAGGGGCGGGGGAAGGAAGGCCCAATACTTC.

This rearrangement joins TRBV29-1 to TRBJ2-7; TRBD1 aligns across 7 bases. Germline V gene sequence: CDR1 SQVTM, CDR2 ANQGSEA. J was trimmed by 2 bases and V by 7 bases; bases with no gene match: 8. The CDR3 has 13 amino acids. CDR3 DNA sequence: TGCAGCGCTGAGAGACAGGGCACCTACGAGCAGTACTTC. Protein sequence: CSAERQGTYEQYF.

In this sample, this clonotype turned up many times. The chain uses TRBV2 and TRBJ2-1; 7 nucleotides align to TRBD2. CDR3 size: 15 residues. Trimming took 2 bases from V and 2 from J; bases not matched to a gene: 3. Germline V gene lookup returns CDR1 SNHLY and CDR2 FYNNEI. This CDR3 reads CASSERLAAYNEQFF. CDR3 coding DNA: TGTGCCAGCAGTGAAAGACTAGCAGCCTACAATGAGCAGTTCTTC.

CDR3 nucleotides: TGTGCTATCTGGAGTGGGAGCACAGATACGCAGTATTTT. Protein product: CAIWSGSTDTQYF. The rearrangement joins TRBV6-1 to TRBJ2-3, with D uncertain. The CDR3 sequence is 13 residues long. Germline assignment: CDR1 MNHNS and CDR2 SASEGT.

Comments on this clonotype: At one end, the junction sequence differs from germline, possibly due to a read error. This rearrangement joins TRBV10-2 to TRBJ2-5; maybe TRBD2 (6 bases). CDR3 length: 14 residues. The V gene's germline CDR1 is WSHSY and CDR2 SAAADI. The CDR3, as DNA: TGCGCCAGCAGGACGGGACTGAACCAAGAGACCCATTACTTC. Translating gives CASRTGLNQETHYF.

This clonotype showed up just a few times. This rearrangement joins TRBV29-1 to TRBJ2-3; D is unclear. Germline V CDR1 and CDR2: SQVTM, ANQGSEA. CDR3 length: 10 residues. Trimming took off 7 bases at V and 5 bases at J, with 7 bases between the two ends. The CDR3 DNA reads TGCAGCGGTTGTGGAGATACGCAGTATTTT. This codes for CSGCGDTQYF.

CDR3 nucleotide sequence: TGCGCCAGCAGTTGGACACTTAACTACAATGAGCAGTTCTTC. This codes for CASSWTLNYNEQFF. The chain couples TRBV10-2 to TRBJ2-1, with D maybe TRBD1 (5 bases). CDR1 WSHSY and CDR2 SAAADI come from the germline V gene. The CDR3 totals 14 residues. Trimming took 5 bases from V and 3 from J, leaving 11 bases between them.

Regarding this clonotype: Likely a read error: the CDR3 ends without its conserved phenylalanine or tryptophan. The J gene is TRBJ2-2, the V gene TRBV4-1; tentatively, D is TRBD1 (5 bases). V shed 0 bases and J shed 5 bases, with 13 bases lying between them. CDR3 size: 16 residues. The germline CDR1 and CDR2 sequences are MGHRA and YSYEKL. The DNA for the CDR3 is TGCGCCAGCAGCCAAGATATGACAGTTGTAACCGGGGAGCTGTTTCTT. This codes for CASSQDMTVVTGELFL.

Remarks on this clonotype: Germline is not matched at one junction end, which may reflect a read error. CDR3 region: CASSRAGGQETQYF. Here the CDR3 DNA reads TGTGCCAGCTCACGGGCCGGAGGCCAAGAGACTCAGTACTTC. The V gene is TRBV18, the J gene TRBJ2-5; perhaps TRBD2 as D (5 bases). CDR3 length: 14 amino acids. The germline CDR1 and CDR2 sequences are KGHSH and LQKENI.

With regard to this clonotype: The conserved closing phenylalanine or tryptophan is absent in this CDR3, likely reflecting a read error. CDR3 residues: CSVEFYWTSGGKQDTQYL. CDR3 DNA sequence: TGCAGCGTTGAATTCTATTGGACTAGCGGGGGGAAACAAGATACTCAGTACTTA. The chain combines TRBV29-1 with TRBJ2-5; 14 bases fit TRBD2. CDR1 SQVTM and CDR2 ANQGSEA come from the germline V gene. The J segment lost 11 bases and the V segment lost 2 bases, leaving 19 bases of the junction unmatched. The CDR3 runs to 18 residues.

As to this clonotype: A junction boundary mismatches the germline segment, possibly from a read error. V usage is TRBV11-2 and J usage is TRBJ2-1, with D perhaps being TRBD1 or TRBD2 (5 bases each). The germline gives CDR1 SGHAT, CDR2 FQNNGV. The CDR3 covers 15 residues. CDR3 DNA: TGTGACACCCAGCCGGGGCTAGTGGGCTACAATGATCAGTTCTTC. It specifies CDTQPGLVGYNDQFF. The whole variable domain, remainder taken from reference TRBV11-2 and TRBJ2-1, is EAGVAQSPRYKIIEKRQSVAFWCNPISGHATLYWYQQILGQGPKLLIQFQNNGVVDDSQLPKDRFSAERLKGVDSTLKIQPAKLEDSAVYLCDTQPGLVGYNDQFFGPGTRLTVL.

About this clonotype itself: Given a much more abundant clone one base away, this may be a read error. The CDR3 sequence: CTSGVTSSEQFF. For the CDR3, the DNA is TGTACTAGTGGTGTCACTAGCAGTGAGCAGTTCTTC. The J gene is TRBJ2-1, the V gene TRBV12-5, with D possibly being TRBD2 (6 bases). There are 12 residues in the CDR3. The germline V gene has CDR1 LGHNT and CDR2 FRNRAP.

Comment on this clonotype: The junction departs from the called germline gene at one end, perhaps through a read error. The chain combines TRBV6-5 with TRBJ2-5; the D gene is possibly TRBD2 (7 bases). CDR1 is MNHEY, CDR2 SVGAGI, per germline. This CDR3 has 16 residues. The chain's CDR3 is CASSYSFTGGRETKYF. In DNA, the CDR3 is TGTGCCAGCAGTTACTCTTTCACGGGGGGCCGAGAGACCAAGTACTTC.

As to this clonotype: Just one base apart from a much larger clone, this may be a read error. The chain combines TRBV13 with TRBJ1-6; TRBD1 aligns across 7 bases. The CDR3 covers 16 residues. Germline-derived CDR1 and CDR2 are PRHDT and FYEKMQ (reference sequence). CDR3 region: CASSFLAGQINSPLNF. The CDR3 DNA sequence: TGTGCCAGCAGCTTCTTGGCGGGACAGATTAATTCACCCCTCAACTTT.

About this clonotype itself: With a much larger clone just one base away, this may be a read error. The gene calls are TRBV6-5 and TRBJ1-1; D possibly corresponds to TRBD1 (5 bases). The CDR3 length is 13 residues. CDR1 and CDR2 from the germline V gene are MNHEY and SVGAGI. Trimming removed 6 bases from V and 1 base from J, with 9 bases in between. The CDR3 reads CASSRDGNTEAFF. The CDR3 DNA follows: TGTGCCAGCAGCCGGGACGGGAACACTGAAGCTTTCTTT.

On this clonotype: One end of the junction does not line up with germline, which may come from a read error. This sequence joins TRBV11-3 and TRBJ1-1; 7 bases are a match to TRBD1. This CDR3 comprises 16 residues. Germline lookup yields CDR1 SGHNT and CDR2 YENEEA. The CDR3 loop reads CDSSIRDRTLNTGAFF. The DNA of the CDR3 is TGTGACAGCAGCATCCGGGACAGAACCCTGAACACTGGAGCTTTCTTT. The full variable domain, in which reference TRBV11-3 and TRBJ1-1 provide the parts outside the CDR3, is EAGVVQSPRYKIIEKKQPVAFWCNPISGHNTLYWYLQNLGQGPELLIRYENEEAVDDSQLPKDRFSAERLKGVDSTLKIQPAELGDSAVYLCDSSIRDRTLNTGAFFGQGTRLTVV.

As for this clonotype: The conserved closing phenylalanine or tryptophan is absent in this CDR3, likely reflecting a read error. The rearrangement uses TRBV6-2 or TRBV6-3 and TRBJ2-1; D gene uncertain. This CDR3 is 12 amino acids long. V dropped 2 bases and J dropped 10 bases, with 9 bases sitting between them. Germline CDR1 is MNHEY and CDR2 is SVGEGT. The CDR3 nucleotides are TGTGCCAGCAGTTACGTCGTTGGCGAGCAGTTCTCA. It encodes CASSYVVGEQFS.

A few counts support this clonotype. A much larger clone lies one base from this, so it may be a read error. The V call is TRBV20-1, the J call TRBJ2-5; D gene uncertain. This CDR3 has 11 amino acids. Germline assignment: CDR1 DFQATT and CDR2 SNEGSKA (reference sequence). The CDR3 DNA sequence: TGCAGTGCTAGAGTTATGGAGAACCAGTACTTC. Encoded protein: CSARVMENQYF.

As for this clonotype: One end of the junction does not line up with germline, which may come from a read error. The genes are TRBV11-2 and TRBJ2-7, with 7 bases identical to TRBD1. Germline CDR1 and CDR2: SGHAT and FQNNGV. The CDR3 totals 15 residues. The CDR3 is CASSSDKGAPYEQYF. CDR3 coding DNA: TGTGCCAGCAGCTCAGATAAGGGGGCCCCCTACGAACAGTACTTT.

In the case of this clonotype: This may be a read error: a much more frequent sequence differs by one nucleotide. The chain joins TRBV10-2 to TRBJ1-2, with 8 bases fitting TRBD1. Germline V CDR1 and CDR2: WSHSY, SAAADI. The V gene end was trimmed by 10 bases and the J gene end by 8 bases; junction bases not matched to a gene: 12. This CDR3 is built from 13 residues. CDR3 in amino acids: CAISQDRDRGYTF. CDR3 coding DNA: TGCGCCATCAGCCAGGACAGGGATCGAGGCTACACCTTC.